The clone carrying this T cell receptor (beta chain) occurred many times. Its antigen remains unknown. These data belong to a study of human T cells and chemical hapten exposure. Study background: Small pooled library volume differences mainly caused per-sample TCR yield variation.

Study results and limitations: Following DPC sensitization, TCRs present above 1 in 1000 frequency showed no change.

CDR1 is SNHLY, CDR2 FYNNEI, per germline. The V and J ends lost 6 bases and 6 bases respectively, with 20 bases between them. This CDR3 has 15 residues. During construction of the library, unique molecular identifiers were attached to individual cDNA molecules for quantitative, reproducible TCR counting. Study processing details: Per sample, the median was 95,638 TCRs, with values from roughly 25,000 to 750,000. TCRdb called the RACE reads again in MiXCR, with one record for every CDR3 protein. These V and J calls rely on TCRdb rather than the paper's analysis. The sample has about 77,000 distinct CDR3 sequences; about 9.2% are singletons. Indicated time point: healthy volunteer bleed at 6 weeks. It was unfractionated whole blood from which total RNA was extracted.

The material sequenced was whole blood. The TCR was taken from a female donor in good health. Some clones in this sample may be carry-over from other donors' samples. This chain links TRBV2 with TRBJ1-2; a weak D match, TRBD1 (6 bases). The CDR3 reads CASSNLRTVSDGYTF. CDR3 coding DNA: TGTGCCAGCAGCAACCTTAGGACAGTCTCTGATGGCTACACCTTC.